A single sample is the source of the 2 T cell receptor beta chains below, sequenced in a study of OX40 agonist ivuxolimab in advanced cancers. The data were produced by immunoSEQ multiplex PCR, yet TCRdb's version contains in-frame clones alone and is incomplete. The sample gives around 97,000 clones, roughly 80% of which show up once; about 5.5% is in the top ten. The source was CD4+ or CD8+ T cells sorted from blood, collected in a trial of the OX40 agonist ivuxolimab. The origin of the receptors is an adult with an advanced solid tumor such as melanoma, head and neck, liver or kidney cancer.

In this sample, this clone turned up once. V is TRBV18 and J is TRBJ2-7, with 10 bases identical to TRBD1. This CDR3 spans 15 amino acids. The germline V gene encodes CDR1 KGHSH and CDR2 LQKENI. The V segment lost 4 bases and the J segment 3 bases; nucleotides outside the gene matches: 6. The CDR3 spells CASSRDRGLNYEQYF. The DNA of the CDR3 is TGTGCCAGCTCACGGGACAGGGGCCTGAACTACGAGCAGTACTTC. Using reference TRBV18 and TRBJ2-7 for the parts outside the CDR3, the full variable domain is NAGVMQNPRHLVRRRGQEARLRCSPMKGHSHVYWYRQLPEEGLKFMVYLQKENIIDESGMPKERFSAEFPKEGPSILRIQQVVRGDSAAYFCASSRDRGLNYEQYFGPGTRLTVT.

CDR3 region: CASIAGGPIGGQFF. CDR3 coding DNA: TGTGCCAGTATAGCGGGGGGGCCGATCGGTGGGCAGTTCTTC. J is TRBJ2-1 and V is TRBV6-5; 11 bases align to TRBD2. The germline V gene encodes CDR1 MNHEY and CDR2 SVGAGI. V lost 9 bases and J lost 12; bases outside the gene matches: 13. The CDR3 covers 14 residues.